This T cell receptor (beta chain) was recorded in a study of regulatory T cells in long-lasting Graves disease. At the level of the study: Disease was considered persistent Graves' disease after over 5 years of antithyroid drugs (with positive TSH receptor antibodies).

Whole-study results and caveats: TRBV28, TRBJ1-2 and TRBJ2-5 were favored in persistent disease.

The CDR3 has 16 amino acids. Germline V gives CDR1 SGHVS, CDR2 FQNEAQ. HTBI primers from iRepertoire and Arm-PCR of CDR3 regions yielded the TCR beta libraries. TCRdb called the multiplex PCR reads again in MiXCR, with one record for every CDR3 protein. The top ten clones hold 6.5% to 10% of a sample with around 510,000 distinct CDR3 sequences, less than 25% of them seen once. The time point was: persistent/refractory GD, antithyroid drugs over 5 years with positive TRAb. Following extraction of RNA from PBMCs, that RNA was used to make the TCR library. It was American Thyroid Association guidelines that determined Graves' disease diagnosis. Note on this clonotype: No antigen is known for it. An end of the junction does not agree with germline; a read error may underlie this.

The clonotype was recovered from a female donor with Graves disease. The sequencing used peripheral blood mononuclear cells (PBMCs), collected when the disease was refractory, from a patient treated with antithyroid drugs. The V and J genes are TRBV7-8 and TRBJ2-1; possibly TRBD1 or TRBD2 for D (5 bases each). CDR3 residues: CTSSLVRGDYYNEQFF. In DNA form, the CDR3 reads TGTACCAGCAGCTTAGTGAGGGGTGACTACTACAATGAGCAGTTCTTC.